The subject of this entry is one T cell receptor beta chain. Other nucleotide sequences in the sample specify the same CDR3. This entry comes from a study of blood T cell repertoires in COVID-19. At the level of the study: Samples of COVID-19 (acute and convalescent) were obtained from the United States, Italy and Spain. The cDNA or gDNA used as material had been derived from T cells, B-cell-depleted T cells, or PBMCs.

The CDR3 loop spans 14 amino acids. The V gene's germline CDR1 is ENHRY and CDR2 SYGVKD. J was trimmed by 3 bases and V by 4 bases; bases with no gene match: 2. In the authors' workflow: Amplification of reference gene primers was used by the study to estimate nucleated cell counts. The repertoire was sequenced with immunoSEQ multiplex PCR; TCRdb's copy has only in-frame clones and lacks some. The V and J calls and the clone size are those of that table, but D and trimming were determined from the DNA. The sample has tens of thousands of clones; 90% are singletons. This clonotype originated in a woman aged 80 or over with active or convalescent COVID-19. The chain combines TRBV10-3 with TRBJ2-2; 7 nucleotides line up with TRBD1. The sequencing sample was made of peripheral blood. The CDR3 loop reads CAISADRDTGELFF. The CDR3 bases are TGTGCCATCAGTGCAGACAGGGACACCGGGGAGCTGTTTTTT.